A single sample is the source of the 29 T cell receptor beta chains below, sequenced in a study of blood T cell repertoires in COVID-19. The repertoire was sequenced with immunoSEQ multiplex PCR; TCRdb's copy has only in-frame clones and lacks some. The sample lists 20,000 to 25,000 clones, approximately 83% seen once, with around 50% in the top ten. Material: peripheral blood. These receptors originate from a man aged 65 to 79 with acute or convalescent COVID-19.

V gene TRBV5-5 combines with J gene TRBJ1-1, with 7 bases identical to TRBD1. CDR3 length: 13 amino acids. With 1 base clipped from V and 7 bases from J, the junction kept 4 bases outside the gene matches. The germline V gene has CDR1 SGHKS and CDR2 YYEKEE (reference sequence). The CDR3 nucleotides are TGTGCCAGCAGCTTGAGGACAGGCTTTGAAGCTTTCTTT. Its protein is CASSLRTGFEAFF.

The chain combines TRBV4-1 with TRBJ1-6; 8 bases line up with TRBD1. Looked up from germline, CDR1 is MGHRA and CDR2 is YSYEKL. V was pared by 4 bases and J by 8 bases, with 7 bases of the junction left unmatched. This CDR3 is 15 amino acids long. The CDR3 here is CASSLRQGNDSPLHF. CDR3 DNA sequence: TGCGCCAGCAGCCTCAGACAGGGGAATGATTCACCCCTCCACTTT.

This rearrangement joins TRBV11-2 to TRBJ2-5; 8 bases are a match to TRBD2. Germline CDR1 and CDR2: SGHAT and FQNNGV. This CDR3 has 17 residues. V lost 3 bases, J lost 5 bases, and 14 bases stayed unmatched. The CDR3 loop reads CASSFLGGLVRLETQYF. The CDR3 DNA reads as TGTGCCAGCAGCTTTCTAGGGGGACTAGTTCGGTTGGAGACCCAGTACTTC. The complete variable domain, with remaining parts taken from reference TRBV11-2 and TRBJ2-5, reads EAGVAQSPRYKIIEKRQSVAFWCNPISGHATLYWYQQILGQGPKLLIQFQNNGVVDDSQLPKDRFSAERLKGVDSTLKIQPAKLEDSAVYLCASSFLGGLVRLETQYFGPGTRLLVL.

The gene calls are TRBV4-3 and TRBJ2-7, with 7 bases fitting TRBD1. The CDR3 is made up of 16 amino acids. Losses at the gene ends were 0 bases for V and 0 bases for J; bases not matched to a gene: 5. Germline CDR1 is LGHNA and CDR2 is YSLEER. CDR3 nucleotide sequence: TGCGCCAGCAGCCAAGAGTTGACAGGGAGCTCCTACGAGCAGTACTTC. This sequence encodes CASSQELTGSSYEQYF.

The rearrangement uses TRBV4-1 and TRBJ1-2; possibly TRBD1 for D (6 bases). Germline V CDR1 and CDR2: MGHRA, YSYEKL. The CDR3 runs to 15 residues. V lost 0 bases to trimming and J lost 3 bases, with 11 bases between them. CDR3 DNA sequence: TGCGCCAGCAGCCAAGATGGGGGGGCGGACTATGGCTACACCTTC. Translation: CASSQDGGADYGYTF.

The chain uses TRBV3-1 (or the pseudogene TRBV3-2) and TRBJ2-3; 7 bases fit TRBD1. From germline, CDR1 is LGHDT and CDR2 YNNKEL (reference sequence). The length of the CDR3 is 14 residues. After removal of 2 bases from V and 1 base from J, the junction contained 0 bases not matched to a gene. CDR3: CASSQTGGTDTQYF. The CDR3 DNA follows: TGTGCCAGCAGCCAAACAGGGGGCACAGATACGCAGTATTTT.

This rearrangement joins TRBV5-6 to TRBJ1-6; TRBD1 might be the D (5 bases). Germline CDR1 and CDR2: SGHDT and YYEEEE. There are 16 residues in the CDR3. Deletions cut 4 bases from V and 8 bases from J, with 19 bases between. The CDR3 bases are TGTGCCAGCAGCGCCGTCGGCAGGGCCAAATATTCACCCCTCCACTTT. Its translation: CASSAVGRAKYSPLHF.

The CDR3 DNA is TGCGCCAGCAGCTTGGGGTCGAGCTCCTATAATTCACCCCTCCACTTT. It yields the protein CASSLGSSSYNSPLHF. The chain carries TRBV5-1 and TRBJ1-6; D is uncertain. CDR1 and CDR2 from the germline V gene are SGHRS and YFSETQ. The CDR3 contains 16 residues. Deletions cut 0 bases from V and 0 bases from J, with 7 bases between.

This sequence joins TRBV5-6 and TRBJ1-5, with TRBD1 matching over 9 bases. This CDR3 comprises 13 residues. Germline-derived CDR1 and CDR2 are SGHDT and YYEEEE. The V and J ends lost 3 bases and 5 bases, in that order; junction bases with no gene match: 0. The CDR3 sequence: CASSWDRDQPQHF. DNA for the CDR3: TGTGCCAGCAGCTGGGACAGGGATCAGCCCCAGCATTTT.

This clone was recorded once. This chain links TRBV11-2 with TRBJ2-1, with D perhaps matching TRBD1 (6 bases). The germline CDR1 and CDR2 sequences are SGHAT and FQNNGV. This CDR3 spans 14 amino acids. V was shortened by 7 bases and J by 3 bases, with 13 bases between the two germline ends. The CDR3 region has the DNA TGTGCCAGCACCGAGGGGGTTTTCTACAATGAGCAGTTCTTC. Its translation: CASTEGVFYNEQFF.

This clone was detected only a few times. Relative to the germline gene, one junction end is altered; a read error may explain this. The V gene is TRBV7-9, the J gene TRBJ2-1; 14 bases agree with TRBD2. Germline V gene lookup returns CDR1 SEHNR and CDR2 FQNEAQ (reference sequence). This CDR3 comprises 12 residues. The CDR3: CASSLGLAGVIF. The CDR3 nucleotides are TGTGCCAGCAGCTTGGGACTAGCGGGAGTGATCTTC.

V gene TRBV6-2 or TRBV6-3 combines with J gene TRBJ2-5; TRBD2 matches at 9 bases. Germline-derived CDR1 and CDR2 are MNHEY and SVGEGT. CDR3 length equals 18 residues. V lost 4 bases and J lost 3; bases outside the gene matches: 15. CDR3 in DNA: TGTGCCAGCAGTTCACCCAGCGGGGGGACCCTAGGAGAAGAGACCCAGTACTTC. This sequence encodes CASSSPSGGTLGEETQYF.

V and J are TRBV19 and TRBJ1-1; the match to TRBD1 covers 9 bases. This CDR3 is built from 14 residues. Germline V gives CDR1 LNHDA, CDR2 SQIVND (reference sequence). After removal of 6 bases from V and 5 bases from J, the junction contained 7 bases not matched to a gene. The CDR3 loop is CASSLGQGETEAFF. CDR3 bases: TGTGCCAGTAGCTTGGGACAGGGTGAAACTGAAGCTTTCTTT.

V gene TRBV6-5 combines with J gene TRBJ2-1; D is possibly TRBD2 (6 bases). The CDR3 contains 14 residues. Trimming took off 5 bases at V and 8 bases at J, with 16 bases between the two ends. The germline gives CDR1 MNHEY, CDR2 SVGAGI. The CDR3 loop reads CASSRQRGGYEQFF. The CDR3 DNA is TGTGCCAGCAGTCGCCAGAGGGGAGGCTATGAGCAGTTCTTC.

The chain employs TRBV4-1 and TRBJ1-1, with TRBD1 as a possible D gene (5 bases). The germline gives CDR1 MGHRA, CDR2 YSYEKL. The CDR3 spans 15 residues. Trimming shortened V by 1 base and J by 0 bases, and 9 bases separated the two germline ends. DNA of the CDR3: TGCGCCAGCAGCCAAGTTTGGGGGGTGAACACTGAAGCTTTCTTT. This gives the protein CASSQVWGVNTEAFF.

The chain employs TRBV5-4 and TRBJ1-2; tentative D call: TRBD1 (6 bases). This CDR3 has 14 amino acids. Trimming cost V 0 bases and J 6 bases, with 12 bases left between them. Germline CDR1 SGHNT, CDR2 YYREEE (reference sequence). CDR3 DNA sequence: TGTGCCAGCAGCTTGGGGCTAGGGGGGGATGGCTACACCTTC. Its translation is CASSLGLGGDGYTF.

V and J are TRBV3-1 (or the pseudogene TRBV3-2) and TRBJ1-5; D is undetermined. Trimming removed 1 base from V and 5 bases from J, with 9 bases in between. The CDR3 extends over 14 amino acids. Germline-derived CDR1 and CDR2 are LGHDT and YNNKEL (reference sequence). CDR3 DNA sequence: TGTGCCAGCAGCCAAGTATTTTCCCATCAGCCCCAGCATTTT. This translates into CASSQVFSHQPQHF.

This rearrangement joins TRBV19 to TRBJ1-3; D gene unclear. CDR3 length: 17 residues. V dropped 0 bases and J dropped 3 bases, with 15 bases sitting between them. CDR1 is LNHDA and CDR2 is SQIVND in the germline V gene (reference sequence). CDR3 DNA sequence: TGTGCCAGTAGTATAGAGTTCCGCCTGAGTGGTGGAAACACCATATATTTT. This codes for CASSIEFRLSGGNTIYF. Full variable domain (rest looked up from reference TRBV19 and TRBJ1-3): DGGITQSPKYLFRKEGQNVTLSCEQNLNHDAMYWYRQDPGQGLRLIYYSQIVNDFQKGDIAEGYSVSREKKESFPLTVTSAQKNPTAFYLCASSIEFRLSGGNTIYFGEGSWLTVV.

The gene calls are TRBV3-1 (or the pseudogene TRBV3-2) and TRBJ2-7; 9 bases match TRBD1. The CDR3 extends over 14 amino acids. J gave up 4 bases and V 4 bases, and 5 bases lay outside the gene matches. Germline CDR1 and CDR2: LGHDT and YNNKEL (reference sequence). Here the CDR3 reads CASSPGQGRYEQYF. The DNA of the CDR3 is TGTGCCAGCAGCCCGGGACAGGGTAGGTACGAGCAGTACTTC.

This chain uses TRBV21-1 with TRBJ1-4; the D call of TRBD1 is as the table states it, not checked on the DNA. TRBV21-1 represents a pseudogene. The CDR3 has 24 amino acids. The CDR3 bases are TGTGCCAGCAGCAATGTAGAAGCTTGGGGCCGTATTCGGATTCACCTCGACCAAAATGAAAAACTGTTTTTT. This gives the protein CASSNVEAWGRIRIHLDQNEKLFF.

The V call is TRBV3-1 (or the pseudogene TRBV3-2), the J call TRBJ1-6; possibly TRBD1 for D (6 bases). V lost 0 bases to trimming and J lost 13 bases, with 19 bases between them. CDR3 length: 16 residues. Germline values: CDR1 LGHDT, CDR2 YNNKEL (reference sequence). The CDR3 bases are TGTGCCAGCAGCCAAGAAGTCGTCAGGGGCGCTTCCCCCCTCCACTTT. It is translated as CASSQEVVRGASPLHF.

The rearrangement links TRBV6-1 to TRBJ1-5; D may be TRBD1 (6 bases). CDR1 is MNHNS, CDR2 SASEGT, per germline. The ends were cut back, 8 bases at V and 8 bases at J, with 16 bases in the middle. The length of the CDR3 is 13 residues. CDR3 residues: CASFTGPGEPQHF. The CDR3 bases are TGTGCCAGCTTTACAGGGCCCGGAGAGCCCCAGCATTTT.

V and J are TRBV27 and TRBJ1-6; 7 bases fit TRBD1. The CDR3 length is 15 residues. Germline CDR1 reads MNHEY; CDR2 reads SMNVEV (reference sequence). Trimming removed 6 bases from V and 9 bases from J; junction bases left unmatched: 11. The CDR3 reads CASSPEGALGSPLHF. The DNA of the CDR3 is TGTGCCAGCAGCCCAGAGGGGGCGTTGGGTTCACCCCTCCACTTT.

Here the CDR3 DNA reads TGTGCCAGCACCATTGGAGGGAACACTGAAGCTTTCTTT. Translating gives CASTIGGNTEAFF. The chain recombines TRBV3-1 (or the pseudogene TRBV3-2) with TRBJ1-1; D remains unclear. Between the trimmed V and J ends, which lost 7 bases and 1 base, there was a span of 10 bases. Germline CDR1 is LGHDT and CDR2 is YNNKEL (reference sequence). The CDR3 is made up of 13 amino acids.

The V call is TRBV5-4, the J call TRBJ1-1; D is perhaps TRBD1 (5 bases). The CDR3 spans 14 residues. V dropped 0 bases and J dropped 3 bases, with 9 bases sitting between them. The germline V gene has CDR1 SGHNT and CDR2 YYREEE (reference sequence). CDR3 region: CASSLVRADTEAFF. As DNA, the CDR3 is TGTGCCAGCAGCTTGGTCAGGGCTGACACTGAAGCTTTCTTT.

The chain carries TRBV2 and TRBJ2-7, with TRBD1 matching over 9 bases. From germline, CDR1 is SNHLY and CDR2 FYNNEI. The CDR3 is 14 residues long. J lost 7 bases, V lost 9 bases, and 13 bases had no gene match. The CDR3 reads CASGTGGPGVEQYF. DNA for the CDR3: TGTGCCAGTGGAACAGGGGGCCCGGGAGTGGAGCAGTACTTC.

This sequence joins TRBV7-9 and TRBJ1-3; no reliable D call. CDR1 is SEHNR, CDR2 FQNEAQ, per germline (reference sequence). CDR3 size: 14 residues. V lost 1 base and J lost 1, with 5 bases in between. The CDR3 DNA reads as TGTGCCAGCAGCTTAGGGCGGTCTGGAAACACCATATATTTT. As protein: CASSLGRSGNTIYF.

The V gene is TRBV7-8, the J gene TRBJ1-5, with 7 bases fitting TRBD1. V was pared by 5 bases and J by 0 bases, with 7 bases of the junction left unmatched. The CDR3 covers 16 residues. Germline V gives CDR1 SGHVS, CDR2 FQNEAQ. CDR3 sequence: CASSTGTVNSNQPQHF. The CDR3 nucleotides are TGTGCCAGCAGCACAGGGACAGTTAATAGCAATCAGCCCCAGCATTTT. The entire variable domain, with the rest obtained from reference TRBV7-8 and TRBJ1-5, is as follows: GAGVSQSPRYKVAKRGQDVALRCDPISGHVSLFWYQQALGQGPEFLTYFQNEAQLDKSGLPSDRFFAERPEGSVSTLKIQRTQQEDSAVYLCASSTGTVNSNQPQHFGDGTRLSIL.

This chain joins TRBV7-9 and TRBJ2-1, with 8 bases matching TRBD1. Trimming at V came to 1 base and at J to 3 bases, leaving 2 bases not matched to a gene. This CDR3 is built from 15 residues. CDR1 is SEHNR and CDR2 is FQNEAQ in the germline V gene (reference sequence). The CDR3 DNA reads as TGTGCCAGCAGCTTAGTACAGGGGGGCTACAATGAGCAGTTCTTC. Its protein product is CASSLVQGGYNEQFF.